This TCR beta chain was documented in a study of regulatory T cells in long-lasting Graves disease. Study background: Prior antithyroid drug treatment in newly diagnosed Graves' patients lasted under 3 months.

V lost 3 bases and J lost 7, with 10 bases in between. This CDR3 region has 13 residues. From germline, CDR1 is SNHLY and CDR2 FYNNEI. This clonotype was detected ten times or more. Building the TCR beta libraries relied on iRepertoire HTBI primers, and CDR3 regions underwent Arm-PCR. TCRdb processed the multiplex PCR reads anew with MiXCR; each CDR3 protein has one entry. The sample lists 400,000 to 650,000 distinct CDR3 sequences, about 16% seen once, with around a quarter in the top ten. Time point of the sample: newly diagnosed GD, antithyroid drugs for less than 3 months. PBMC-extracted RNA yielded the TCR library. The patient group derived from an endocrinology department in Xi'an, China. These data also formed part of another study, on T cells in Graves' hyperthyroidism and ophthalmopathy. From that report: Prediction of ophthalmopathy progression came a median roughly 6.6 months pre-onset.

The V gene is TRBV2, the J gene TRBJ1-5; D unclear. The source of this sequence is a woman aged 35-60 years with Graves disease. Sequenced here: peripheral blood mononuclear cells (PBMCs), sampled at new diagnosis, from a patient treated with antithyroid drugs. CDR3 residues: CASSENREQPQHF. The DNA for the CDR3 is TGTGCCAGCAGTGAGAACCGGGAACAGCCCCAGCATTTT.